The clone carrying this TCR beta chain was picked up a small number of times. The antigen is not known. In each case, RNA was isolated and then reverse transcribed into cDNA as the sequencing template. Here immunoSEQ multiplex PCR was the method, and the copy in TCRdb shows in-frame clones only, minus some. The data show about 110,000 clones, under 65% seen once. This CDR3 is 14 amino acids long. V lost 6 bases and J lost 9; bases outside the gene matches: 7. Germline lookup yields CDR1 MDHEN and CDR2 SYDVKM. Researchers picked out CD4+ and CD8+ T cells from PBMCs by sorting. This sample was included in a study of CD8+ T cells in alopecia areata. Study results and limitations: Mice showed TCR sharing more clearly than patients did, possibly owing to HLA.

Specimen: NKG2D-low CD8+ T cells sorted from blood. The rearrangement joins TRBV28 to TRBJ2-1, with 11 nucleotides matching TRBD2. The sequence was obtained from a human donor with alopecia areata. CDR3 loop: CASSPGLAGAEQFF. Here the CDR3 DNA reads TGTGCCAGCAGCCCCGGACTAGCGGGTGCTGAGCAGTTCTTC.